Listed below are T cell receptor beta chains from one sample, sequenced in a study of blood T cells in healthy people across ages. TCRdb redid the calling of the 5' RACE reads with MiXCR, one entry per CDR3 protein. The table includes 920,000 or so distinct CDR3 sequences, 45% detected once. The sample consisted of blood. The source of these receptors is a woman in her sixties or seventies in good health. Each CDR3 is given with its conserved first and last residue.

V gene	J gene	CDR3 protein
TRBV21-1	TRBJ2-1	CASSRGELRVANDEQFF
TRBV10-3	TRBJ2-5	CAIAGEASWVSETQYF
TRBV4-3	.	CASSPRWELGEQYF
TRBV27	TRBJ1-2	CASSPDTTFYGYTF
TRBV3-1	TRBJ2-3	CASSRLAGGPKDTQYF
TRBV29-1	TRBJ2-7	CSVESQGGYEQYF
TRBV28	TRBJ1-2	CASSLGQPIRGYTF
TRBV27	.	CASSLASPTGLSYEQYF
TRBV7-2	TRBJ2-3	CASSWRLAGRADTQYF
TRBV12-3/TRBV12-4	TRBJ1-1	CATSSGQKTFEAFF
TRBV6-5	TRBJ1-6	CASSRDRRNSPLHF
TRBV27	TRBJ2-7	CASSYRRVQGEQYF
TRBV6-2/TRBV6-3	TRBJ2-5	CASSYRGVSQETQYF
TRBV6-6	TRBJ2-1	CASSYSVGVSDNEQFF
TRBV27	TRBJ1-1	CASSLIQTGNTEAFF
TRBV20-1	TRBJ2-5	CSARVVEETQYF
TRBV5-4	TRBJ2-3	CASSRREGGTDTQYF
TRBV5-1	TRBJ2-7	CASSLAQQTYEQYF
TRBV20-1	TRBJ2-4	CSASWERPLAKNIQYF
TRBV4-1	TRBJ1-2	CASSQGHDINHGYTF
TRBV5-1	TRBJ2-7	CASSLGSGERYEQYF
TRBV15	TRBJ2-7	CATSRDSGDQDEQYF
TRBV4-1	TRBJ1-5	CASSLLGAGGIGNQPQHF
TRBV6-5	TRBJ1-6	CASSSRGGSYNSPLHF
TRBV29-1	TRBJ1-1	CSVEPAGNTEAFF
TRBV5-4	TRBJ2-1	CASSLGVAGKDEQFF
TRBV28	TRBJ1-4	CASSLWTGGAEKLFF
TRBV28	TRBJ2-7	CASSGPGSSYEQYF
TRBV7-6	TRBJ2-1	CASSLEALAGGGNEQFF
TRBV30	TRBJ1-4	CAWSRGSGEKLFF
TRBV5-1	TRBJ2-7	CASSSGGGSYEQYF
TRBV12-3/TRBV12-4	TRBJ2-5	CASSRRGQGETQYF